A single sample is the source of the 12 T cell receptor beta chains below, sequenced in a study of blood T cell repertoires in COVID-19. Clones were sequenced by immunoSEQ multiplex PCR, and TCRdb holds only the in-frame ones, with some missing. The sample consists of about 230,000 clones, 70% to 90% of them appearing once. The sequenced sample consisted of peripheral blood. The receptors stem from a man aged 35 to 55 with acute or convalescent COVID-19.

J is TRBJ1-6 and V is TRBV28; TRBD1 matches at 8 bases. The germline gives CDR1 MDHEN, CDR2 SYDVKM. CDR3 size: 15 residues. With 6 bases clipped from V and 7 bases from J, the junction kept 8 bases outside the gene matches. CDR3 sequence: CASSRLDRDNSPLHF. CDR3 sequence (DNA): TGTGCCAGCAGCCGCCTGGACAGGGACAATTCACCCCTCCACTTT.

This clone was found a few times. The gene calls are TRBV9 and TRBJ2-7; the match to TRBD2 covers 7 bases. Germline CDR1 reads SGDLS; CDR2 reads YYNGEE. The J segment lost 5 bases and the V segment lost 0 bases, leaving 17 bases of the junction unmatched. The CDR3 is 18 residues long. The CDR3 sequence: CASSVGFGEWRGSHEQYF. In DNA, the CDR3 is TGTGCCAGCAGCGTAGGGTTCGGGGAGTGGCGGGGGTCCCACGAGCAGTACTTC.

The chain couples TRBV3-1 (or the pseudogene TRBV3-2) to TRBJ2-3, with D perhaps TRBD2 (5 bases). Deletions cut 0 bases from V and 5 bases from J, with 9 bases between. Germline lookup yields CDR1 LGHDT and CDR2 YNNKEL (reference sequence). The CDR3 spans 14 residues. The CDR3 loop is CASSQDWERDTQYF. In DNA form, the CDR3 reads TGTGCCAGCAGCCAAGATTGGGAGAGAGATACGCAGTATTTT.

This chain connects TRBV30 to TRBJ1-4; D gene unclear. Deletions cut 0 bases from V and 2 bases from J, with 7 bases between. Germline CDR1 GTSNPN, CDR2 SVGIG (reference sequence). The CDR3 loop spans 14 amino acids. The DNA for the CDR3 is TGTGCCTGGAGTGTACGGGGTACTAATGAAAAACTGTTTTTT. Translation: CAWSVRGTNEKLFF.

This clone was seen a single time. The V and J genes are TRBV5-4 and TRBJ1-1; D perhaps matches TRBD1 (5 bases). Trimming took 4 bases from V and 0 from J, leaving 16 bases between them. This CDR3 comprises 16 residues. Germline assignment: CDR1 SGHNT and CDR2 YYREEE (reference sequence). In DNA form, the CDR3 reads TGTGCCAGCAGCACTTTCCGGGGCGGGATGAACACTGAAGCTTTCTTT. It codes for CASSTFRGGMNTEAFF.

This clone was counted between two and nine times. The V call is TRBV7-9, the J call TRBJ1-5; no reliable D call. The germline CDR1 and CDR2 sequences are SEHNR and FQNEAQ (reference sequence). V gave up 6 bases and J gave up 5 bases, with 11 bases separating them. CDR3 length: 13 amino acids. The CDR3 region is CASSLYRDQPQHF. The CDR3 bases are TGTGCCAGCAGTTTATACAGAGATCAGCCCCAGCATTTT.

The J gene is TRBJ1-4, the V gene TRBV2; tentative D call: TRBD1 (6 bases). CDR1 is SNHLY, CDR2 FYNNEI, per germline. The CDR3 has 15 residues. V shed 6 bases and J shed 8 bases, with 19 bases lying between them. The CDR3: CASSKGTKGGEKLFF. CDR3 sequence (DNA): TGTGCCAGCAGCAAAGGGACGAAGGGGGGGGAAAAACTGTTTTTT.

The V and J genes are TRBV7-9 and TRBJ1-5; D possibly corresponds to TRBD1 (6 bases). V was shortened by 2 bases and J by 5 bases, with 16 bases between the two germline ends. CDR1 and CDR2 (germline): SEHNR, FQNEAQ (reference sequence). The CDR3 length is 16 residues. CDR3 DNA: TGTGCCAGCAGCTTAATGAGTAGGGGGGGCTATCAGCCCCAGCATTTT. Encoded protein: CASSLMSRGGYQPQHF.

This chain joins TRBV25-1 and TRBJ1-1; TRBD1 is a possible D gene (5 bases). Germline V lookup: CDR1 MGHDK, CDR2 SYGVNS. The CDR3 totals 15 residues. V was clipped by 3 bases and J by 3 bases, with 14 bases between them. This chain's CDR3 is CASSDLGRRDTEAFF. The CDR3 region has the DNA TGTGCCAGCAGTGACCTAGGGCGCAGGGACACTGAAGCTTTCTTT.

The rearrangement joins TRBV11-2 to TRBJ2-7; possible D gene TRBD1, 6 bases. V was trimmed by 4 bases and J by 3 bases, leaving 7 bases between them. The germline V gene has CDR1 SGHAT and CDR2 FQNNGV. This CDR3 has 12 amino acids. Here the CDR3 reads CASSSQGYEQYF. The CDR3, as DNA: TGTGCCAGCAGCTCACAGGGCTACGAGCAGTACTTC.

V gene TRBV7-2 combines with J gene TRBJ2-3; no firm D call. V lost 3 bases to trimming and J lost 4 bases, with 5 bases between them. CDR3 size: 12 residues. CDR1 is SGHTA and CDR2 is FQGNSA in the germline V gene. The CDR3, as DNA: TGTGCCAGCAGCTTCCGAGCAGATACGCAGTATTTT. This gives the protein CASSFRADTQYF.

The J gene is TRBJ2-3, the V gene TRBV24-1; D uncertain. Per germline, CDR1 KGHDR and CDR2 SFDVKD. This CDR3 has 14 amino acids. With 3 bases removed from V and 6 bases from J, the gap between germline ends came to 12 bases. CDR3 sequence reads: CATSDIQTPDTQYF. CDR3 nucleotides: TGTGCCACCAGTGATATACAGACCCCGGATACGCAGTATTTT.